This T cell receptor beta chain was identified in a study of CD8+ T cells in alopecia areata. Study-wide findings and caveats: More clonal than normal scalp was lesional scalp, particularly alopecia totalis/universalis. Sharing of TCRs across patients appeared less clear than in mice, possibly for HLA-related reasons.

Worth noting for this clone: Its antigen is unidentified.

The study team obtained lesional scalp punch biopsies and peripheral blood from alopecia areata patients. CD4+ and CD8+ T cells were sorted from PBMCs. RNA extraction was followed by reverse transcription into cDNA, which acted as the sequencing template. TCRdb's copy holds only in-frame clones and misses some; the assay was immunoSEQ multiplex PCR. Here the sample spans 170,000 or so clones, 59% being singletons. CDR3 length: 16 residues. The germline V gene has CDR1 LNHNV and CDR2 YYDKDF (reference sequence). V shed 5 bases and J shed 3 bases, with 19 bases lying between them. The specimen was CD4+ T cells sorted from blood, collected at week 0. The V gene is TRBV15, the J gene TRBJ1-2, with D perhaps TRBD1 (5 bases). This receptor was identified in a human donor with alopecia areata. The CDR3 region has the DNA TGTGCCACCAGCTCCCTTGTGGGGGTCCTGTACTATGGCTACACCTTC. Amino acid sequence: CATSSLVGVLYYGYTF.